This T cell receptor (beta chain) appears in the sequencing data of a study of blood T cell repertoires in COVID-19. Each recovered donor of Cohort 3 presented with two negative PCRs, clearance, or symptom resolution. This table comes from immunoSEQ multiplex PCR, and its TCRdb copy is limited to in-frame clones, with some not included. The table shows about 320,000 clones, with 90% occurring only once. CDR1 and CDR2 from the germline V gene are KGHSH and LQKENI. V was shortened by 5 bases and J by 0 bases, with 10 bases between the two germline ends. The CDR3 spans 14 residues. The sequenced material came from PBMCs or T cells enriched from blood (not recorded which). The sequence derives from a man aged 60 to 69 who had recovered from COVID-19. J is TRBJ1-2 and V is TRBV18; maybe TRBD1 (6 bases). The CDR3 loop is CASSADRSNYGYTF. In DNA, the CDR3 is TGTGCCAGCTCAGCGGACAGATCTAACTATGGCTACACCTTC.